The text below deals with one T cell receptor (beta chain). The sample is drawn from a study of shared clonotypes between healthy human individuals. Produced via immunoSEQ multiplex PCR; TCRdb's table is partial and in-frame only. The sample includes over a million clones, roughly 95% of them seen just once. Only Caucasian adults living in Nashville, Tennessee served as donors. CDR3 length equals 14 residues. CDR1 is SGHDT and CDR2 is YYEEEE in the germline V gene. V shed 6 bases, J shed 5 bases, and the junction held 7 bases outside the gene matches. Specimen: naive CD4+ T cells sorted from blood. Subset indicated: CD45RA+ positively selected. The rearrangement uses TRBV5-6 and TRBJ1-2, with 10 bases lining up with TRBD1. This sequence was found in a man aged 25-45 years in good health. CDR3 nucleotide sequence: TGTGCCAGCACATTGACAGGGGGCCCTTATGGCTACACCTTC. Protein: CASTLTGGPYGYTF.